The entry below gives a single T cell receptor beta chain sequence along with its context. The antigen remains undetermined. These data are taken from a study of cytomegalovirus exposure and HLA in healthy donors. In the study overall: Among about 179 million T cells, an earlier analysis found 117 million unique TCR beta sequences.

PCR amplification relied on 60 Vbeta primers (plus 13 Jbeta primers). Produced via immunoSEQ multiplex PCR; TCRdb's table is partial and in-frame only. Among around 90,000 clones, roughly three quarters were seen once, and the ten largest hold about 3.1%. Study conclusions and caveats: 16,951 TCR beta sequences were associated with HLA alleles at 0.05 false discovery rate in a later analysis. It was reportedly the case that the classifier diagnosed cytomegalovirus status with high specificity and sensitivity. The study assumed roughly uniform donor sequencing depth for presence/absence analyses.

The CDR3 consists of 20 residues. Germline loops: CDR1 SGHNT, CDR2 YYREEE (reference sequence). The ends lost 4 bases at V and 3 bases at J; junction bases unmatched: 18. Sequences were obtained from PBMCs. This TCR came from a male donor in good health and CMV-seropositive. This sequence joins TRBV5-4 and TRBJ2-1, with 11 bases identical to TRBD2. As DNA, the CDR3 is TGTGCCAGCAGCCGACAGGGGCTAGCGGGGGGTGGTTTAAACTACAATGAGCAGTTCTTC. It specifies CASSRQGLAGGGLNYNEQFF.